This TCR beta chain was identified in a study of memory CD4+ T cells and cytomegalovirus serostatus. General observations from the study: Median bootstrapped AUC for CMV status was roughly 0.95 originally, approximately 0.93 US-trained.

The sort gate was single viable CD3+CD4+CD8-CD45RO+ cells for memory CD4+ T cells. About this clone: The antigen remains undetermined.

Germline V gene sequence: CDR1 MGHRA, CDR2 YSYEKL. Trimming stripped 3 bases from V and 3 bases from J, with 14 bases between. This CDR3 region has 16 residues. Assay used: immunoSEQ multiplex PCR; TCRdb lists only in-frame clones, some missing. The data contain about 56,000 clones, 82% of them seen just once; the ten biggest clones take up around 0.38%. Sequenced: memory CD4+ T cells from blood. The source of this sequence is an adult in good health and CMV-seronegative. The J gene is TRBJ1-4, the V gene TRBV4-1; unclear D gene. The CDR3 reads CASSQVGTRPNEKLFF. The CDR3 nucleotides read TGCGCCAGCAGCCAGGTTGGCACTAGACCTAATGAAAAACTGTTTTTT.